The present T cell receptor beta chain was sequenced within a study of shared clonotypes between healthy human individuals. For the study at large: Researchers drew samples from two women and three men aged 18 to 49. The study, taken as a whole, reports: Clonotype sharing across donors was expected to vary with sequencing depth.

For this clone: What it recognizes is unknown.

The CDR3 extends over 13 amino acids. Germline V lookup: CDR1 SGHNT, CDR2 YYREEE (reference sequence). Trimming left V 6 bases short and J 0 bases short, with 10 bases between. Data came from immunoSEQ multiplex PCR; TCRdb stores just in-frame clones and leaves some out. The table has more than 2 million clones, approximately 94% seen once. The V gene is TRBV5-4, the J gene TRBJ2-7; no definite D call. The receptor was isolated from a man aged 18 to 29 in good health. The sample comprised naive CD4+ T cells sorted from blood. Noted subset: CD45RA+ positively selected. The CDR3 here is CASNPANSYEQYF. The CDR3 DNA sequence: TGTGCCAGCAACCCCGCTAACTCCTACGAGCAGTACTTC.